The 4 T cell receptor beta chains presented below share a single source sample, sequenced in a study of T cells after somatic rescue of genetic block. Assay: immunoSEQ multiplex PCR; the TCRdb copy retains only in-frame clones and omits some. The sample holds roughly 13,000 clones, around 70% seen once. Sequenced input: peripheral blood mononuclear cells (PBMCs). The origin of the receptors is a boy between 5 and 17 years old.

This clone was found a few times. V and J are TRBV27 and TRBJ1-2, with D unresolved. Germline-derived CDR1 and CDR2 are MNHEY and SMNVEV (reference sequence). The CDR3 has 15 residues. V was clipped by 3 bases and J by 4 bases, with 15 bases between them. This CDR3 reads CASSFHASSTYGYTF. CDR3 DNA sequence: TGTGCCAGCAGTTTTCACGCGAGTTCTACCTATGGCTACACCTTC.

The gene calls are TRBV28 and TRBJ2-7; D is uncertain. The CDR3 has 13 residues. V was shortened by 5 bases and J by 7 bases, with 15 bases between the two germline ends. The germline V gene has CDR1 MDHEN and CDR2 SYDVKM. The CDR3 DNA reads as TGTGCCAGCAGTCCCGTCGGAAGGAGAGAGCAGTACTTC. Its translation: CASSPVGRREQYF.

This sequence joins TRBV11-2 and TRBJ1-3; D remains unclear. The V end was cut by 7 bases, the J end by 0 bases, with 10 bases between. CDR1 is SGHAT and CDR2 is FQNNGV in the germline V gene. The CDR3 runs to 14 residues. The CDR3 reads CASKGRNSGNTIYF. The CDR3, as DNA: TGTGCCAGCAAAGGCAGGAACTCTGGAAACACCATATATTTT.

The V call is TRBV28, the J call TRBJ2-5; possibly TRBD2 for D (5 bases). This CDR3 region has 14 residues. The V end lost 6 bases, the J end lost 5 bases, and 16 bases lay between the germline ends. Germline CDR1 MDHEN, CDR2 SYDVKM. CDR3 nucleotide sequence: TGTGCCAGCAGGCTAGCACGGAGAGGGGAGACCCAGTACTTC. It encodes CASRLARRGETQYF. Full variable domain (remainder filled in from reference TRBV28 and TRBJ2-5): DVKVTQSSRYLVKRTGEKVFLECVQDMDHENMFWYRQDPGLGLRLIYFSYDVKMKEKGDIPEGYSVSREKKERFSLILESASTNQTSMYLCASRLARRGETQYFGPGTRLLVL.